These T cell receptor beta chains were read from a single sample in a study of T-cell memory formation after mild COVID-19. TCRdb re-called the 5' RACE reads with MiXCR, one entry per CDR3 protein. The repertoire holds roughly 400,000 distinct CDR3 sequences, with 24% as singletons. Sequencing was done on a sample of PBMCs or a T cell subset sorted from them (not recorded which). Receptors were obtained from an adult woman who had mild COVID-19 (a few samples of this study predate the infection). Cell type and time point are not known. The CDR3 runs from the conserved cysteine through the conserved F or W. The order of the fields is D gene, V gene, clone size, J gene, CDR3 protein, CDR3 DNA. D genes are given only for firm matches. The size entry is marked missing in some rows and otherwise reads once, few, many or a size class.

TRBD1	TRBV24-1	few	TRBJ1-1	CATSDRTGNTEAFF	TGTGCCACCAGTGACCGGACAGGGAACACTGAAGCTTTCTTT
NA	TRBV20-1	NA	TRBJ1-1	CSARDLWGLTEAFF	TGCAGTGCTAGAGATCTCTGGGGGCTCACTGAAGCTTTCTTT
NA	TRBV15	few	TRBJ2-7	CATSREGRRGDSYEQYF	TGTGCCACCAGCAGAGAGGGACGAAGGGGCGATTCCTACGAGCAGTACTTC
TRBD2	TRBV7-6	few	TRBJ2-2	CASSLVGTSGRVTGELFF	TGTGCCAGCAGCTTAGTGGGGACTAGCGGGAGAGTCACCGGGGAGCTGTTTTTT
NA	TRBV14	NA	TRBJ1-2	CASSQDRLAPGYTF	TGTGCCAGCAGCCAAGATCGATTGGCCCCCGGCTACACCTTC
TRBD2	TRBV24-1	few	TRBJ2-3	CATSARLAGVDTQYF	TGTGCCACCAGTGCCAGACTAGCGGGAGTAGATACGCAGTATTTT
NA	TRBV12-3/TRBV12-4	few	TRBJ1-1	CASSLSLGGDGKGLF	TGTGCCAGCAGTTTAAGTCTCGGTGGGGACGGGAAGGGGCTCTTT
NA	TRBV7-8	many	TRBJ2-7	CASSLGGGGDEQYF	TGTGCCAGCAGCTTAGGGGGAGGGGGGGACGAGCAGTACTTC
NA	TRBV29-1	few	TRBJ2-1	CSVEASGNEQFF	TGCAGCGTTGAAGCCTCGGGCAATGAGCAGTTCTTC
NA	TRBV5-1	few	TRBJ2-3	CASSLFWGSGTDTQYF	TGCGCCAGCAGCTTGTTCTGGGGTTCAGGCACAGATACGCAGTATTTT
TRBD1	TRBV7-9	NA	TRBJ2-7	CASSDPTGKGYEQYF	TGTGCCAGCAGCGATCCGACAGGGAAAGGATACGAGCAGTACTTC
TRBD1	TRBV7-2	NA	TRBJ2-5	CASSIDRALKTQYF	TGTGCCAGCAGCATCGACAGGGCGCTAAAGACCCAGTACTTC
NA	TRBV19	NA	TRBJ1-1	CASSPPLSRVNTEAFF	TGTGCCAGTAGCCCGCCCCTTTCTAGGGTGAACACTGAAGCTTTCTTT
NA	TRBV29-1	few	TRBJ2-1	CSVEDELRVLGNEQFF	TGCAGCGTTGAAGATGAGTTGCGGGTCCTGGGGAATGAGCAGTTCTTC
NA	TRBV6-2/TRBV6-3	few	TRBJ1-1	CASSYLGRGAEAFF	TGTGCCAGCAGTTACCTCGGACGGGGCGCTGAAGCTTTCTTT
NA	TRBV5-1	NA	TRBJ1-1	CASGVQGGQGEAFF	TGCGCCAGCGGCGTCCAAGGGGGTCAGGGTGAAGCTTTCTTT